This T cell receptor (beta chain) comes out of a study of T cells after yellow fever vaccination. The CDR3 extends over 14 amino acids. Germline V lookup: CDR1 MNHEY, CDR2 SVGAGI. V shed 2 bases and J shed 2 bases, with 7 bases lying between them. UMIs were added to TCR cDNA along with a universal primer site when it was made by 5'RACE template switching. TCRdb fed the 5' RACE reads into MiXCR, producing one record per CDR3 protein. The sample has roughly 94,000 distinct CDR3 sequences, roughly 10% seen once. The chain is built from TRBV6-5 and TRBJ1-5; D unresolved. The clonotype was recovered from a young man who received the YFV17D yellow fever vaccine. The sample in question was CD8+ T cells not binding an NS4B(214-222) dextramer, sorted from PBMCs, obtained approximately 15 days after the first yellow fever vaccination. CDR3 protein: CASSYGPGNQPQHF. The CDR3 bases are TGTGCCAGCAGTTACGGGCCCGGCAATCAGCCCCAGCATTTT.